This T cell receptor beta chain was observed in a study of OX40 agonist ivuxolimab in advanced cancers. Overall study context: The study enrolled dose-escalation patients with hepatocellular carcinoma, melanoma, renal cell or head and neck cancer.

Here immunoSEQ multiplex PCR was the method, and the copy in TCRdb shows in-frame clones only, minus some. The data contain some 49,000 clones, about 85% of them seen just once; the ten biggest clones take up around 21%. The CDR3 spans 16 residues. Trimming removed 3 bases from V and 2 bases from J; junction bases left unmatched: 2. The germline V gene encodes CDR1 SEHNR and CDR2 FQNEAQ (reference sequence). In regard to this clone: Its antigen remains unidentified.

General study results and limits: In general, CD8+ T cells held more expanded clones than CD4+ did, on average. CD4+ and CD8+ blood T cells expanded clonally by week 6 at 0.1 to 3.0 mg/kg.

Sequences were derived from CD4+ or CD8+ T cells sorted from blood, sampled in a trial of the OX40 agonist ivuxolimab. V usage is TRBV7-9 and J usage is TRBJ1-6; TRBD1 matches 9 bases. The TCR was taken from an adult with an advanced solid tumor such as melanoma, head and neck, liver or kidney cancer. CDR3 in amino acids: CASSLGTGTYNSPLHF. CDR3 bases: TGTGCCAGCAGCTTGGGGACAGGGACCTATAATTCACCCCTCCACTTT.